These 25 T cell receptor beta chains share one sample of origin, sequenced in a study of T cell responses to AZD1222 COVID-19 vaccine. Sequencing used immunoSEQ multiplex PCR; TCRdb keeps in-frame clones, though not all of them. This table has about 110,000 clones, about 85% appearing once. The sample consisted of peripheral blood, taken on day 0 of AZD1222 vaccination. These receptors were taken from an adult in good health.

In DNA form, the CDR3 reads TGTGCCAGCAGCCAAGCGGGGGGGGACAGGGTTAAGTCACCCCTCCACTTT. Translated: CASSQAGGDRVKSPLHF. This chain links TRBV4-2 with TRBJ1-6; TRBD1 matches at 9 bases. This CDR3 is 17 amino acids long. Germline V gene lookup returns CDR1 LGHNA and CDR2 YNFKEQ. Trimming took 1 base from V and 10 from J; bases not matched to a gene: 11.

The chain recombines TRBV9 with TRBJ2-3; TRBD2 agrees at 10 bases. CDR3 length equals 16 residues. Per the germline V gene, CDR1 is SGDLS and CDR2 is YYNGEE. V gave up 0 bases and J gave up 0 bases; unmatched junction bases: 1. CDR3 protein: CASSVVTSGSTDTQYF. The CDR3 region has the DNA TGTGCCAGCAGCGTAGTGACTAGCGGGAGCACAGATACGCAGTATTTT.

This sequence joins TRBV7-9 and TRBJ2-7; TRBD1 agrees at 10 bases. The V and J ends lost 4 bases and 3 bases, in that order; junction bases with no gene match: 6. This CDR3 spans 15 amino acids. In germline, CDR1 is SEHNR, CDR2 FQNEAQ (reference sequence). The CDR3 nucleotides read TGTGCCAGCAGCTCCCGGGACAGGGGATACTACGAGCAGTACTTC. Translated: CASSSRDRGYYEQYF.

There are a few counts of this clone. The chain employs TRBV28 and TRBJ2-7; D perhaps matches TRBD2 (5 bases). Germline V gene data show CDR1 as MDHEN and CDR2 as SYDVKM. The CDR3 extends over 15 amino acids. V was pared by 6 bases and J by 2 bases, with 17 bases between. The CDR3 DNA follows: TGTGCCAGCAGGACACCTACTAGTCTAGCCTACGAGCAGTACTTC. Translated: CASRTPTSLAYEQYF.

The chain has TRBV6-2 or TRBV6-3 and TRBJ2-3; D is uncertain. Looked up from germline, CDR1 is MNHEY and CDR2 is SVGEGT. The CDR3 consists of 14 residues. The V end lost 5 bases, the J end lost 6 bases, and 15 bases lay between the germline ends. DNA of the CDR3: TGTGCCAGCAGTCTAAGCTGGCGCGAGGATACGCAGTATTTT. Amino acids: CASSLSWREDTQYF.

The chain has TRBV11-2 and TRBJ2-2; no firm D call. Trimming stripped 2 bases from V and 4 bases from J, with 11 bases between. The CDR3 has 15 amino acids. Germline V gene sequence: CDR1 SGHAT, CDR2 FQNNGV. The CDR3 region has the DNA TGTGCCAGCAGCTTACCCCTCACTTTCACCGGGGAGCTGTTTTTT. Its translation is CASSLPLTFTGELFF. Full variable domain (outside the CDR3, taken from reference TRBV11-2 and TRBJ2-2): EAGVAQSPRYKIIEKRQSVAFWCNPISGHATLYWYQQILGQGPKLLIQFQNNGVVDDSQLPKDRFSAERLKGVDSTLKIQPAKLEDSAVYLCASSLPLTFTGELFFGEGSRLTVL.

This chain joins TRBV20-1 and TRBJ1-6; D may be TRBD1 (5 bases). The germline V gene has CDR1 DFQATT and CDR2 SNEGSKA (reference sequence). The V gene lost 3 bases and the J gene lost 11 bases, with 26 bases spanning the gap. There are 17 residues in the CDR3. The CDR3 sequence is CSASLMAREVGRAPLHF. In DNA form, the CDR3 reads TGCAGTGCTAGTCTAATGGCACGGGAGGTGGGGCGGGCACCCCTCCACTTT.

The V gene is TRBV19, the J gene TRBJ1-2; 8 bases align to TRBD1. The ends lost 7 bases at V and 6 bases at J; junction bases unmatched: 7. This CDR3 contains 13 residues. Germline lookup yields CDR1 LNHDA and CDR2 SQIVND (reference sequence). CDR3 sequence reads: CASNPLTGDGYTF. The DNA of the CDR3 is TGTGCCAGTAACCCCTTGACAGGGGATGGCTACACCTTC.

The genes are TRBV6-2 or TRBV6-3 and TRBJ2-1; D gene ambiguous. V lost 0 bases to trimming and J lost 6 bases, with 9 bases between them. CDR1 and CDR2 (germline): MNHEY, SVGEGT. The CDR3 totals 14 residues. CDR3 DNA sequence: TGTGCCAGCAGTTACTCGATAAATGGCAATGAGCAGTTCTTC. Its protein is CASSYSINGNEQFF.

V gene TRBV29-1 combines with J gene TRBJ2-1; tentatively, D is TRBD2 (6 bases). The V end was cut by 7 bases, the J end by 5 bases, with 15 bases between. The CDR3 is 13 amino acids. Germline CDR1 is SQVTM and CDR2 is ANQGSEA. CDR3 protein: CSATERVNNEQFF. The CDR3 coding sequence is TGCAGCGCCACAGAGCGGGTCAACAATGAGCAGTTCTTC.

This sequence joins TRBV14 and TRBJ1-1, with D unresolved. The CDR3 totals 15 residues. Germline lookup yields CDR1 SGHDN and CDR2 FVKESK. Trimming cost V 0 bases and J 0 bases, with 8 bases left between them. The chain's CDR3 is CASSQDGGVNTEAFF. The CDR3 bases are TGTGCCAGCAGCCAAGATGGTGGGGTGAACACTGAAGCTTTCTTT. The complete variable domain, with remaining parts taken from reference TRBV14 and TRBJ1-1, reads EAGVTQFPSHSVIEKGQTVTLRCDPISGHDNLYWYRRVMGKEIKFLLHFVKESKQDESGMPNNRFLAERTGGTYSTLKVQPAELEDSGVYFCASSQDGGVNTEAFFGQGTRLTVV.

The CDR3 sequence: CASSGSPDLSTDTQYF. The CDR3 DNA is TGTGCCAGCAGTGGATCACCGGATCTGAGCACAGATACGCAGTATTTT. The chain uses TRBV6-4 and TRBJ2-3; D unresolved. Trimming took 4 bases from V and 0 from J, leaving 14 bases between them. Germline loops: CDR1 MRHNA, CDR2 SNTAGT. The CDR3 extends over 16 amino acids.

The chain combines TRBV11-2 with TRBJ2-4, with D uncertain. The CDR3 loop spans 12 amino acids. The V end lost 5 bases, the J end lost 4 bases, and 6 bases lay between the germline ends. In germline, CDR1 is SGHAT, CDR2 FQNNGV. For the CDR3, the DNA is TGTGCCAGCAGCCTAACAAAAAACATTCAGTACTTC. Amino acid sequence: CASSLTKNIQYF.

The chain uses TRBV29-1 and TRBJ1-2; D might be TRBD1 (5 bases). CDR1 is SQVTM and CDR2 is ANQGSEA in the germline V gene. V gave up 3 bases and J gave up 10 bases, with 15 bases separating them. The length of the CDR3 is 12 residues. CDR3 nucleotide sequence: TGCAGCGTTGACGGGGGGACGGACGTCTACACCTTC. Residues: CSVDGGTDVYTF.

As for this clone: This sample also contains other DNA sequences that code for the same CDR3. CDR3 sequence reads: CASSQADRNQPQHF. CDR3 in DNA: TGTGCCAGCAGCCAAGCGGACAGAAATCAGCCCCAGCATTTT. V usage is TRBV3-1 (or the pseudogene TRBV3-2) and J usage is TRBJ1-5; possibly TRBD1 for D (6 bases). V was clipped by 1 base and J by 4 bases, with 8 bases between them. The CDR3 length is 14 residues. Germline V gene sequence: CDR1 LGHDT, CDR2 YNNKEL (reference sequence).

Comment on this clone: One end of the junction is discordant with germline, which a read error may explain. The chain uses TRBV7-9 and TRBJ1-4, with D tentatively TRBD1 (6 bases). Germline-derived CDR1 and CDR2 are SEHNR and FQNEAQ (reference sequence). The CDR3 consists of 16 residues. Here the CDR3 DNA reads TGTGCCAGCAGCCTAGCCCAGGGGAATGAGGGTGAAAAACTGTTTTTT. This gives the protein CASSLAQGNEGEKLFF.

The chain recombines TRBV6-5 with TRBJ1-2; 10 bases agree with TRBD1. CDR3 length: 15 amino acids. Germline V gene lookup returns CDR1 MNHEY and CDR2 SVGAGI. Trimming removed 6 bases from V and 4 bases from J; junction bases left unmatched: 8. In DNA form, the CDR3 reads TGTGCCAGCAGCGGGACAGGGGAGAAAGCCTATGGCTACACCTTC. Translated, it gives CASSGTGEKAYGYTF.

This clone was observed a handful of times. This CDR3 reads CASSGTGDYGYTF. Here the CDR3 DNA reads TGCGCCAGCAGCGGGACAGGAGACTATGGCTACACCTTC. The rearrangement joins TRBV10-2 to TRBJ1-2; 8 bases agree with TRBD1. The germline CDR1 and CDR2 sequences are WSHSY and SAAADI. The CDR3 runs to 13 residues. With V trimmed by 6 bases and J by 3 bases, 3 bases remained unmatched.

The chain recombines TRBV6-5 with TRBJ1-1, with D perhaps matching TRBD1 (6 bases). This CDR3 spans 15 amino acids. Germline loops: CDR1 MNHEY, CDR2 SVGAGI. V lost 6 bases and J 1 base, leaving 15 bases between the germline ends. For the CDR3, the DNA is TGTGCCAGCAGCCGCCCCGGAGGGGGGAACACTGAAGCTTTCTTT. Translated, it gives CASSRPGGGNTEAFF.

The chain joins TRBV19 to TRBJ1-5; no definite D call. Germline lookup yields CDR1 LNHDA and CDR2 SQIVND (reference sequence). Trimming took off 10 bases at V and 9 bases at J, with 19 bases between the two ends. The CDR3 runs 13 residues. CDR3 residues: CATMEGLGGPQHF. The CDR3, as DNA: TGTGCCACTATGGAGGGTTTGGGAGGGCCCCAGCATTTT.

This sequence joins TRBV19 and TRBJ2-3, with D possibly matching TRBD1 (6 bases). Germline V gives CDR1 LNHDA, CDR2 SQIVND (reference sequence). This CDR3 spans 17 amino acids. V was pared by 7 bases and J by 4 bases, with 24 bases between. The CDR3 sequence: CASNLRGTKGVSDTQYF. The DNA of the CDR3 is TGTGCCAGTAACCTTCGAGGGACAAAAGGGGTCTCAGATACGCAGTATTTT.

The chain has TRBV6-2 or TRBV6-3 and TRBJ2-5; D is unresolved. The CDR3 sequence is 15 residues long. CDR1 and CDR2 from the germline V gene are MNHEY and SVGEGT. The V end was cut by 2 bases, the J end by 4 bases, with 14 bases between. For the CDR3, the DNA is TGTGCCAGCAGTTACATGATAGGTCGGGCAGAGACCCAGTACTTC. This gives the protein CASSYMIGRAETQYF.

The table lists this clone with a count of one. The chain recombines TRBV28 with TRBJ1-1; D remains unclear. The CDR3 sequence is 13 residues long. Germline lookup yields CDR1 MDHEN and CDR2 SYDVKM. In DNA form, the CDR3 reads TGTGGAGCCGGGAGCGGGCTAAACACTGAAGCTTTCTTT. This translates into CGAGSGLNTEAFF.

The sample holds many counts of this clone. The genes are TRBV7-8 and TRBJ1-5; no reliable D call. CDR1 and CDR2 (germline): SGHVS, FQNEAQ. CDR3 size: 14 residues. V lost 0 bases to trimming and J lost 8 bases, with 11 bases between them. CDR3 sequence reads: CASSLAGGAEPQHF. DNA of the CDR3: TGTGCCAGCAGCTTAGCGGGCGGAGCCGAGCCCCAGCATTTT.

The V gene is TRBV5-4, the J gene TRBJ2-2, with no clear D. Trimming cost V 0 bases and J 3 bases, with 6 bases left between them. Germline assignment: CDR1 SGHNT and CDR2 YYREEE (reference sequence). CDR3 size: 14 residues. The CDR3 is CASSLDSYTGELFF. CDR3 coding DNA: TGTGCCAGCAGCTTGGATAGTTACACCGGGGAGCTGTTTTTT.